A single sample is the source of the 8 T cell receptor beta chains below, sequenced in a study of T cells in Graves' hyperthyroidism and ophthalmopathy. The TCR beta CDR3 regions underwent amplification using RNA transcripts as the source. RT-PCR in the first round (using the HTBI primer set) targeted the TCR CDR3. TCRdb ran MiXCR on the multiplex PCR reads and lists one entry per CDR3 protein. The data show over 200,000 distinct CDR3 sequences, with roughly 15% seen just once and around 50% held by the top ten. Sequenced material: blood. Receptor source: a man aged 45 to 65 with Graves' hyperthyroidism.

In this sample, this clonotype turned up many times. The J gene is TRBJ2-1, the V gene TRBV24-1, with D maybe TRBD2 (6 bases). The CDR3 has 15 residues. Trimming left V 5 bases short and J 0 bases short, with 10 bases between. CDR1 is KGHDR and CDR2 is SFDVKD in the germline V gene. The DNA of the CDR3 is TGTGCCACCAGTGGGGGGGTGGGCTCCTACAATGAGCAGTTCTTC. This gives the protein CATSGGVGSYNEQFF.

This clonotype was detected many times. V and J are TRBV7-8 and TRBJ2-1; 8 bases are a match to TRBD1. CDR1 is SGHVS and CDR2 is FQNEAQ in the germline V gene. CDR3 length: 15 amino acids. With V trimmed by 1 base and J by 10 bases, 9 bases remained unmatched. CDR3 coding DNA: TGTGCCAGCAGCTTAGTCCTTGGGACAGGCTACGAGCAGTTCTTC. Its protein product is CASSLVLGTGYEQFF. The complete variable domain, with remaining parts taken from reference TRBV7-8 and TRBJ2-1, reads GAGVSQSPRYKVAKRGQDVALRCDPISGHVSLFWYQQALGQGPEFLTYFQNEAQLDKSGLPSDRFFAERPEGSVSTLKIQRTQQEDSAVYLCASSLVLGTGYEQFFGPGTRLTVL.

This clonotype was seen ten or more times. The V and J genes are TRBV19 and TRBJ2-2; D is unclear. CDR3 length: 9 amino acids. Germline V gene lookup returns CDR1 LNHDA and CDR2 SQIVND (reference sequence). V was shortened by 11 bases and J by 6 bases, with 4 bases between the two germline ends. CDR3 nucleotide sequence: TGTGCCCCCGCCGGGGAGCTGTTTTTT. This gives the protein CAPAGELFF. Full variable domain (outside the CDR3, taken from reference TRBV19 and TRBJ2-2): DGGITQSPKYLFRKEGQNVTLSCEQNLNHDAMYWYRQDPGQGLRLIYYSQIVNDFQKGDIAEGYSVSREKKESFPLTVTSAQKNPTAFYLCAPAGELFFGEGSRLTVL.

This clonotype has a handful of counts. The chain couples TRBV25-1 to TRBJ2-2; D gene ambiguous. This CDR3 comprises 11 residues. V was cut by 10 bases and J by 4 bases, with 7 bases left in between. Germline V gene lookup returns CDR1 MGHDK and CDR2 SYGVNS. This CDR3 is CATRTTGELFF. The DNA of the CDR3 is TGTGCCACCCGCACCACCGGGGAGCTGTTTTTT. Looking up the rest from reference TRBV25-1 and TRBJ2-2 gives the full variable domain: EADIYQTPRYLVIGTGKKITLECSQTMGHDKMYWYQQDPGMELHLIHYSYGVNSTEKGDLSSESTVSRIRTEHFPLTLESARPSHTSQYLCATRTTGELFFGEGSRLTVL.

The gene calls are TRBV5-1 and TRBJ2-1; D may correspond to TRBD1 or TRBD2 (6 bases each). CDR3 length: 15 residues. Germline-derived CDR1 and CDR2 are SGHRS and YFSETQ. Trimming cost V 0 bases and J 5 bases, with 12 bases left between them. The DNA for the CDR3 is TGCGCCAGCAGCTTGGTTGTTGGGGGGCACAATGAGCAGTTCTTC. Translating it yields CASSLVVGGHNEQFF.

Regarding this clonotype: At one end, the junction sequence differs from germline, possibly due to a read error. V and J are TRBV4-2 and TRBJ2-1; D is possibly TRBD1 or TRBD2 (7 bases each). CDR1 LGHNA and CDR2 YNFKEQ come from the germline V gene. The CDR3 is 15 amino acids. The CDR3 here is CTSSPPESGTVEQFF. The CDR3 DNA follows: TGTACCAGCAGCCCCCCAGAGAGCGGGACAGTTGAGCAGTTCTTC.

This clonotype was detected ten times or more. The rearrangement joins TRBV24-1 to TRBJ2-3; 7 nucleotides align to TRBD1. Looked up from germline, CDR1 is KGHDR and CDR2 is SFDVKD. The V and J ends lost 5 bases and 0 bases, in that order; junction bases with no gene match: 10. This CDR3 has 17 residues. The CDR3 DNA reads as TGTGCCACCAGTGGTCAGGGCAGGGGGTTTAGCACAGATACGCAGTATTTT. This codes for CATSGQGRGFSTDTQYF.

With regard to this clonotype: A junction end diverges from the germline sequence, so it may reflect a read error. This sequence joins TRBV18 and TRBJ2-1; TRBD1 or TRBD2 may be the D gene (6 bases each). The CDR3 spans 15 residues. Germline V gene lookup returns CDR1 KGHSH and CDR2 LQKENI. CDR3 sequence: CDSSPGGSSYNEQFF. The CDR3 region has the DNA TGTGACAGCTCACCCGGGGGCAGCTCCTACAATGAGCAGTTCTTC. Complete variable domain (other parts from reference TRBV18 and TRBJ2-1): NAGVMQNPRHLVRRRGQEARLRCSPMKGHSHVYWYRQLPEEGLKFMVYLQKENIIDESGMPKERFSAEFPKEGPSILRIQQVVRGDSAAYFCDSSPGGSSYNEQFFGPGTRLTVL.